This passage covers 29 T cell receptor beta chains from one sample sequenced in a study of cytomegalovirus exposure and HLA in healthy donors. Data came from immunoSEQ multiplex PCR; TCRdb stores just in-frame clones and leaves some out. The sample consists of 80,000 to 95,000 clones, 85% to 95% of them appearing once. The sequencing input was PBMCs. These receptors all come from a woman in her 30s in good health and CMV-seropositive.

This clone was recorded once. The chain couples TRBV12-5 to TRBJ2-1, with D unclear. Looked up from germline, CDR1 is LGHNT and CDR2 is FRNRAP. The V and J ends lost 6 bases and 7 bases respectively, with 10 bases between them. The CDR3 is 12 amino acids. The CDR3 here is CASGREENEQFF. The CDR3 DNA reads as TGTGCTAGTGGCAGAGAGGAGAATGAGCAGTTCTTC. The variable domain in full, with the rest retrieved from reference TRBV12-5 and TRBJ2-1, is DARVTQTPRHKVTEMGQEVTMRCQPILGHNTVFWYRQTMMQGLELLAYFRNRAPLDDSGMPKDRFSAEMPDATLATLKIQPSEPRDSAVYFCASGREENEQFFGPGTRLTVL.

The chain has TRBV27 and TRBJ2-1; 11 bases fit TRBD2. CDR3 length equals 15 residues. Germline V CDR1 and CDR2: MNHEY, SMNVEV (reference sequence). V was clipped by 7 bases and J by 7 bases; unmatched bases: 9. In nucleotides, the CDR3 is TGTGCCAGCAACTCCGGGACTAGCGGTACGAATGAGCAGTTCTTC. Protein: CASNSGTSGTNEQFF.

The chain combines TRBV7-2 with TRBJ2-7, with 7 bases identical to TRBD2. The CDR3 is 13 amino acids. The V segment lost 2 bases and the J segment 13 bases; nucleotides outside the gene matches: 11. CDR1 SGHTA and CDR2 FQGNSA come from the germline V gene. CDR3 DNA sequence: TGTGCCAGCAGCTTATCCAGGGAGGGAATGATATACTTC. Its translation is CASSLSREGMIYF. Together with reference TRBV7-2 and TRBJ2-7, the CDR3 gives the full variable domain: GAGVSQSPSNKVTEKGKDVELRCDPISGHTALYWYRQSLGQGLEFLIYFQGNSAPDKSGLPSDRFSAERTGGSVSTLTIQRTQQEDSAVYLCASSLSREGMIYFGPGTRLTVT.

The chain employs TRBV9 and TRBJ1-2, with D unclear. This CDR3 region has 15 residues. Germline CDR1 SGDLS, CDR2 YYNGEE. V was clipped by 0 bases and J by 3 bases, with 12 bases between them. CDR3 in DNA: TGTGCCAGCAGCGTAGCCCCCAGGCCAGACTATGGCTACACCTTC. This codes for CASSVAPRPDYGYTF.

This rearrangement joins TRBV13 to TRBJ2-3; D is possibly TRBD1 (5 bases). Germline CDR1 and CDR2: PRHDT and FYEKMQ (reference sequence). Trimming shortened V by 1 base and J by 9 bases, and 17 bases separated the two germline ends. This CDR3 is built from 15 residues. The CDR3 reads CASSLADTLRGTQYF. The DNA for the CDR3 is TGTGCCAGCAGCTTAGCGGACACACTAAGGGGCACGCAGTATTTT.

This chain joins TRBV27 and TRBJ2-7, with a possible D match to TRBD1 (5 bases). CDR1 is MNHEY and CDR2 is SMNVEV in the germline V gene (reference sequence). There are 14 residues in the CDR3. V lost 2 bases to trimming and J lost 3 bases, with 11 bases between them. The CDR3 protein is CASSLGQGIYEQYF. Written as DNA, the CDR3 is TGTGCCAGCAGTTTAGGGCAGGGTATCTACGAGCAGTACTTC.

J is TRBJ2-2 and V is TRBV4-2; 8 nucleotides align to TRBD2. V gave up 2 bases and J gave up 3 bases; unmatched junction bases: 8. There are 17 residues in the CDR3. Germline values: CDR1 LGHNA, CDR2 YNFKEQ. The CDR3 here is CASSQPAGRADTGELFF. In DNA form, the CDR3 reads TGTGCCAGCAGCCAACCGGCCGGGAGGGCCGACACCGGGGAGCTGTTTTTT.

This sequence joins TRBV7-2 and TRBJ2-7, with D possibly matching TRBD2 (7 bases). V lost 1 base and J lost 7, with 20 bases in between. Germline V gene sequence: CDR1 SGHTA, CDR2 FQGNSA. This CDR3 comprises 16 residues. The CDR3 protein is CASSLDLWGGGREQYF. The CDR3 nucleotides are TGTGCCAGCAGCTTAGACCTGTGGGGGGGCGGACGGGAGCAGTACTTC. The full variable domain, completed using reference TRBV7-2 and TRBJ2-7, is GAGVSQSPSNKVTEKGKDVELRCDPISGHTALYWYRQSLGQGLEFLIYFQGNSAPDKSGLPSDRFSAERTGGSVSTLTIQRTQQEDSAVYLCASSLDLWGGGREQYFGPGTRLTVT.

This chain links TRBV25-1 with TRBJ1-1, with 10 nucleotides matching TRBD1. Trimming removed 4 bases from V and 14 bases from J; junction bases left unmatched: 13. Per germline, CDR1 MGHDK and CDR2 SYGVNS. The CDR3 has 14 amino acids. CDR3 amino acids: CASSVGQGGILRFF. Here the CDR3 DNA reads TGTGCCAGCAGTGTCGGACAGGGGGGGATACTTCGCTTCTTT.

CDR3 residues: CASSRGTGANYGYTF. The CDR3 bases are TGCGCCAGCAGCCGTGGGACAGGAGCTAACTATGGCTACACCTTC. This chain links TRBV4-3 with TRBJ1-2, with 8 bases that match TRBD1. CDR1 LGHNA and CDR2 YSLEER come from the germline V gene. The CDR3 covers 15 residues. The trim removed 4 bases at V and 0 bases at J, leaving 4 bases unmatched.

This chain uses TRBV6-1 with TRBJ1-5; a possible D gene is TRBD1 (5 bases). CDR1 is MNHNS and CDR2 is SASEGT in the germline V gene. The V end lost 4 bases, the J end lost 5 bases, and 24 bases lay between the germline ends. The CDR3 contains 18 residues. CDR3 residues: CASSGATGIFGGDQPQHF. The CDR3 DNA follows: TGTGCCAGCAGTGGAGCGACGGGGATATTCGGAGGGGATCAGCCCCAGCATTTT.

The V call is TRBV9, the J call TRBJ2-3; possible D gene TRBD2, 6 bases. CDR1 SGDLS and CDR2 YYNGEE come from the germline V gene. The CDR3 has 16 amino acids. V was trimmed by 5 bases and J by 2 bases, leaving 18 bases between them. The CDR3 nucleotides are TGTGCCAGCAGTCACCGGGACTCGGTTTTCACAGATACGCAGTATTTT. It yields the protein CASSHRDSVFTDTQYF.

This sequence joins TRBV5-4 and TRBJ2-3, with D tentatively TRBD2 (6 bases). CDR1 is SGHNT and CDR2 is YYREEE in the germline V gene (reference sequence). The CDR3 totals 13 residues. Trimming shortened V by 4 bases and J by 4 bases, and 10 bases separated the two germline ends. Here the CDR3 DNA reads TGTGCCAGCAGCGCACTAGCCGCAGATACGCAGTATTTT. Its translation is CASSALAADTQYF.

The V call is TRBV5-4, the J call TRBJ1-2; D not certain. The CDR3 is made up of 13 amino acids. Germline CDR1 reads SGHNT; CDR2 reads YYREEE (reference sequence). Deletions cut 4 bases from V and 6 bases from J, with 13 bases between. The CDR3 nucleotides are TGTGCCAGCAGCCCGGGGATTGTAGATGGCTACACCTTC. The encoded protein is CASSPGIVDGYTF.

The chain couples TRBV7-2 to TRBJ2-1; possibly TRBD1 for D (5 bases). The V gene's germline CDR1 is SGHTA and CDR2 FQGNSA. Trimming shortened V by 3 bases and J by 2 bases, and 11 bases separated the two germline ends. This CDR3 spans 15 amino acids. For the CDR3, the DNA is TGTGCCAGCAGCTTTCAGGGTAGGACCTACAATGAGCAGTTCTTC. Amino acid sequence: CASSFQGRTYNEQFF.

The rearrangement uses TRBV27 and TRBJ1-2; D is unresolved. The germline V gene encodes CDR1 MNHEY and CDR2 SMNVEV (reference sequence). Trimming left V 6 bases short and J 3 bases short, with 11 bases between. This CDR3 has 13 residues. CDR3 DNA: TGTGCCAGCAGGGCCGGGAGCTACTATGGCTACACCTTC. As protein: CASRAGSYYGYTF.

This clone was seen just once. The chain joins TRBV5-6 to TRBJ2-1; maybe TRBD2 (6 bases). Germline assignment: CDR1 SGHDT and CDR2 YYEEEE. Trimming removed 6 bases at V and 9 bases at J, with 10 bases between. There are 11 residues in the CDR3. Here the CDR3 reads CASIGGFEQFF. CDR3 in DNA: TGTGCCAGCATTGGAGGGTTTGAGCAGTTCTTC.

The chain has TRBV12-2 and TRBJ2-3; the DNA was not compared with TRBD2, the D call given in the table. TRBV12-2 is reported as a pseudogene. The CDR3 totals 16 residues. CDR3 sequence (DNA): TGTGCAAGTCGCCCCAGGTGGACTAGCGGGGCAGATACGCAGTATTTT. Translating it yields CASRPRWTSGADTQYF.

This chain joins TRBV9 and TRBJ2-3; TRBD2 aligns across 7 bases. With V trimmed by 4 bases and J by 3 bases, 8 bases remained unmatched. Germline lookup yields CDR1 SGDLS and CDR2 YYNGEE. The CDR3 spans 15 residues. As DNA, the CDR3 is TGTGCCAGCAGCACCACTAGCGCAGAGACAGATACGCAGTATTTT. It codes for CASSTTSAETDTQYF. The full variable domain, completed using reference TRBV9 and TRBJ2-3, is DSGVTQTPKHLITATGQRVTLRCSPRSGDLSVYWYQQSLDQGLQFLIQYYNGEERAKGNILERFSAQQFPDLHSELNLSSLELGDSALYFCASSTTSAETDTQYFGPGTRLTVL.

The CDR3: CASSPRTAYNEQFF. The DNA for the CDR3 is TGCGCCAGCAGCCCCCGGACAGCATACAATGAGCAGTTCTTC. The chain combines TRBV5-1 with TRBJ2-1; perhaps TRBD1 as D (6 bases). This CDR3 contains 14 residues. Germline loops: CDR1 SGHRS, CDR2 YFSETQ. V was trimmed by 4 bases and J by 4 bases, leaving 12 bases between them.

The chain couples TRBV7-2 to TRBJ1-1; unclear D gene. Germline V gives CDR1 SGHTA, CDR2 FQGNSA. The CDR3 length is 12 residues. Between the trimmed V and J ends, which lost 5 bases and 8 bases, there was a span of 12 bases. The CDR3 DNA reads TGTGCCAGCAGCCCGAACAGAGGGGAAGCTTTCTTT. Translation gives CASSPNRGEAFF.

V gene TRBV6-6 combines with J gene TRBJ1-5; D gene unclear. This CDR3 region has 13 residues. Germline V gene data show CDR1 as MNHNY and CDR2 as SVGAGI (reference sequence). The V gene lost 2 bases and the J gene lost 3 bases, with 5 bases spanning the gap. CDR3 sequence (DNA): TGTGCCAGCAGTTACACAGTCAATCAGCCCCAGCATTTT. Translating it yields CASSYTVNQPQHF.

The chain couples TRBV5-6 to TRBJ2-1, with TRBD1 matching 8 bases. The J segment lost 4 bases and the V segment lost 0 bases, leaving 15 bases of the junction unmatched. The CDR3 is 19 residues long. In germline, CDR1 is SGHDT, CDR2 YYEEEE. As DNA, the CDR3 is TGTGCCAGCAGCTTGGATTTCGGACAGGGCCGAGCATATTACAATGAGCAGTTCTTC. Amino acid sequence: CASSLDFGQGRAYYNEQFF.

The V gene is TRBV7-9, the J gene TRBJ2-7, with 8 bases lining up with TRBD1. After removal of 3 bases from V and 3 bases from J, the junction contained 13 bases not matched to a gene. The CDR3 is 17 residues long. From germline, CDR1 is SEHNR and CDR2 FQNEAQ (reference sequence). The CDR3 bases are TGTGCCAGCAGCTTGGTGGGCAGGGGGCGGGAACGCTACGAGCAGTACTTC. It encodes CASSLVGRGRERYEQYF.

A single count supports this clone. This sequence joins TRBV4-1 and TRBJ2-1, with TRBD2 matching over 10 bases. This CDR3 spans 15 amino acids. The germline V gene encodes CDR1 MGHRA and CDR2 YSYEKL. The V segment lost 2 bases and the J segment 7 bases; nucleotides outside the gene matches: 5. CDR3 amino acids: CASSQLAGVWNEQFF. CDR3 sequence (DNA): TGCGCCAGCAGCCAACTAGCGGGAGTCTGGAATGAGCAGTTCTTC.

The genes are TRBV5-1 and TRBJ2-5; a possible D gene is TRBD1 (5 bases). Germline lookup yields CDR1 SGHRS and CDR2 YFSETQ. The V gene lost 1 base and the J gene lost 4 bases, with 11 bases spanning the gap. The CDR3 is made up of 14 amino acids. This CDR3 is CASSLYLGVETQYF. The CDR3 coding sequence is TGCGCCAGCAGCTTGTATCTAGGGGTAGAGACCCAGTACTTC.

The genes are TRBV4-3 and TRBJ2-1; the match to TRBD2 covers 8 bases. Trimming took 1 base from V and 0 from J; bases not matched to a gene: 8. CDR1 and CDR2 from the germline V gene are LGHNA and YSLEER. The CDR3 is made up of 18 amino acids. The CDR3 DNA reads TGCGCCAGCAGCCAAGTTAATAGCGGGATAGGCTCCTACAATGAGCAGTTCTTC. Amino acids: CASSQVNSGIGSYNEQFF.

The chain is built from TRBV30 and TRBJ1-3; D is undetermined. The V end was cut by 0 bases, the J end by 0 bases, with 12 bases between. The V gene's germline CDR1 is GTSNPN and CDR2 SVGIG (reference sequence). There are 16 residues in the CDR3. CDR3 DNA: TGTGCCTGGAGTGTAGAGGCACAATACTCTGGAAACACCATATATTTT. Translated: CAWSVEAQYSGNTIYF. Complete variable domain (other parts from reference TRBV30 and TRBJ1-3): SQTIHQWPATLVQPVGSPLSLECTVEGTSNPNLYWYRQAAGRGLQLLFYSVGIGQISSEVPQNLSASRPQDRQFILSSKKLLLSDSGFYLCAWSVEAQYSGNTIYFGEGSWLTVV.

The genes are TRBV19 and TRBJ1-2; possible D gene TRBD1, 5 bases. CDR1 and CDR2 from the germline V gene are LNHDA and SQIVND (reference sequence). The CDR3 is 14 residues long. V was pared by 6 bases and J by 4 bases, with 15 bases between. CDR3 DNA sequence: TGTGCCAGTAGGTCAAGCGACAGCCTCTATGGCTACACCTTC. It yields the protein CASRSSDSLYGYTF.